This T cell receptor beta chain was retrieved from a study of T cell responses to AZD1222 COVID-19 vaccine (dated by TCRdb to the early 2020s). With respect to the entire study: TCR sequencing covered over 230 trial participants: around 210 given two doses of AZD1222 and some 25 given two doses of MenACWY control vaccine. Enrollment into the trials was organized by age into subgroups of 18-55, 56-69 and 70-plus years, and those subgroups contained around 150, 28 and 57 TCR-sequenced participants, respectively. Study-wide findings and limitations: Epitopes outside the regions mutated in the B.1.351 and B.1.1.7 variants were reportedly recognized by nearly half of the unique spike-specific TCRs. The 56-69-year group was small, and its depth increase did not reach significance, likely because of low power. Because no samples from the day 14 peak response were available, repertoires could be characterized only after the peak T cell response. After two AZD1222 doses, both the breadth and the depth of spike-specific TCRs were significantly higher than at day 0 and than in MenACWY recipients. Participants were mostly white British and included more females than males, and it was suggested by the authors that clonal diversity may have been underestimated. The vaccine-associated CD4 TCRs covered the entire spike protein, and the dominant responses fell in regions 160-218 and 743-854. Only five or six AZD1222 recipients were SARS-CoV-2 seropositive at baseline, limiting conclusions about previously exposed vaccinees.

To note about this clone: The antigen it binds to is not known. No much larger clone is present one base from it, and per-base qualities are unavailable.

The CDR3 regions of human TCRbeta chains were analyzed by immunosequencing. Processing in the source paper ran as follows. TCRs in the repertoires were matched against a reference library of SARS-CoV-2-specific TCRs that had been generated with the MIRA antigen-specificity platform. Breadth was defined as the fraction of unique TCRs that were SARS-CoV-2-associated. Depth was defined as the fraction of total T cells that were SARS-CoV-2-associated. Using the MIRA data, each spike-specific TCR was assigned both to the spike region to which the TCR was reactive and to a CD4 or CD8 class. Log10-transformed breadth and depth values were compared by one-way ANOVA with Sidak's multiple comparisons tests. The source is immuneACCESS, and TCRdb retained only in-frame sequences with V and J called. Part of the clones is not carried over; for the studies checked, unresolved V genes explain less than half of this, and the remainder is unexplained. V, J and clone size are taken as reported in that table, and D and trimming were inferred from the DNA itself. The sample yields around 200,000 clones; roughly 91% were counted once. Approximately 0.98% of the sample is held by the ten biggest clonotypes.

The sample's time point, from its label and the paper: about 28 days (+/-7) after the second vaccine dose. The intended sense of this specimen's treatment or condition label: meningococcal conjugate vaccine given as trial control. The vaccinee samples were drawn from two UK trials, COV001 and COV002, one of which was a single-blind randomized controlled phase 2/3 trial testing AZD1222 (ChAdOx1 nCoV-19) in healthy adults. For TCRbeta chain sequencing, PBMC samples from trial participants were taken at day 0 and at day 28 after the second dose. V is pared back by 4 bases and J by 13 bases, with 20 bases lying between the germline termini. Taken from the germline V gene, the CDR1 and CDR2 loops are SGHDT and YYEEEE. The CDR3 measures 13 amino acids from cysteine to phenylalanine. Kept here is only the CDR3 DNA, which spans 39 bases and is read in frame from base 1.

The material was peripheral blood, obtained 28 days after the second dose of the MenACWY control vaccine. This receptor was obtained from an adult who received the MenACWY meningococcal vaccine as a control. The chain is assembled from TRBV5-6 and TRBJ1-2, with the D gene uncertain. The CDR3 region reads CASSPWSFSTGTF. The nucleotides are TGTGCCAGCAGCCCCTGGTCCTTCTCCACCGGCACCTTC.